A selection of T cell receptor beta chains follows, all from one sample in a study of shared clonotypes between healthy human individuals. Clones were sequenced by immunoSEQ multiplex PCR, and TCRdb holds only the in-frame ones, with some missing. The sample gives about 1 million clones, approximately 68% of which show up once; about 1.5% is in the top ten. Sequenced sample: memory CD4+ T cells sorted from blood. These receptors originate from a man younger than 35 in good health. The CDR3 runs from the conserved cysteine through the conserved F or W. The D gene is left open where the match is weak. Rows give clone size only sometimes, using once, few, many, or a class for an expanded clone.

size	V	D	J	DNA	CDR3
-	TRBV6-5	-	TRBJ1-1	TGTGCCAGCATCTTTGCAGCGCTGTACACTGAAGCTTTCTTT	CASIFAALYTEAFF
-	TRBV28	-	TRBJ1-1	TGTGCCAGCAGGCCGCATGGAGGGGGGGCATATGAAGCTTTCTTT	CASRPHGGGAYEAFF
-	TRBV18	-	TRBJ1-4	TGTGCCAGCTCACCACCATCAGGGGTTAATGAAAAACTGTTTTTT	CASSPPSGVNEKLFF
-	TRBV11-1	TRBD1	TRBJ2-7	TGTGCCAGCTCGGGACAGTCATTCTCCTACGAGCAGTACTTC	CASSGQSFSYEQYF
-	TRBV11-2	-	TRBJ2-3	TGTGCCAGCAGCTTATCGGTGGCGACTAGCACAGATACGCAGTATTTT	CASSLSVATSTDTQYF
-	TRBV4-1	-	TRBJ2-1	TGCGCCAGCAGCCACTCCCCCCGGGAGGAGCAGTTCTTC	CASSHSPREEQFF
few	TRBV6-1	-	TRBJ1-5	TGTGCCAGCAACTTAGGACAGCTTAGCAATCAGCCCCAGCATTTT	CASNLGQLSNQPQHF
-	TRBV6-1	-	TRBJ2-3	TGTGCCAGCAGACTTTGGAGCACAGATACGCAGTATTTT	CASRLWSTDTQYF
-	TRBV7-2	TRBD2	TRBJ2-7	TGTGCCAGCAGCCCTACGACTAGCGGGAGTTATAACGAGCAGTACTTC	CASSPTTSGSYNEQYF
-	TRBV28	-	TRBJ1-2	TGTGCCAGCAGTTTAAACAAGGAGGGATCCTACACCTTC	CASSLNKEGSYTF
-	TRBV19	TRBD1	TRBJ2-1	TGTGCCAGTAGTATCTCGACAGGGGCGGGTTCCTACAATGAGCAGTTCTTC	CASSISTGAGSYNEQFF
-	TRBV6-5	-	TRBJ1-5	TGTGCCACCAAGGTAGATTCTCTTAGCAATCAGCCCCAGCATTTT	CATKVDSLSNQPQHF
-	TRBV5-4	TRBD1	TRBJ2-3	TGTGCCAGCAGCTTGTGGGTAGGGGGACAGGGGACAGATACGCAGTATTTT	CASSLWVGGQGTDTQYF
-	TRBV2	TRBD1	TRBJ2-7	TGTGCCAGCAGTATGGACAGGGGAGTTAGCTCCTACGAGCAGTACTTC	CASSMDRGVSSYEQYF
-	TRBV7-9	-	TRBJ2-7	TGTGCCAGCACCTATGGAGGAGTGTTTGAGCAGTACTTC	CASTYGGVFEQYF
-	TRBV19	-	TRBJ1-3	TGTGCCAGTAGTGTCTCTGGAAACACCATATATTTT	CASSVSGNTIYF
-	TRBV6-5	TRBD1	TRBJ1-1	TGTGCCAGCAGTCGAGAGGACAGGGCGCGAGCTTTCTTT	CASSREDRARAFF
-	TRBV2	-	TRBJ2-4	TGTGCCAGCAGTGAAGAGGGAGCCAAAAACATTCAGTACTTC	CASSEEGAKNIQYF
few	TRBV6-6	-	TRBJ1-5	TGTGCCAGCAGTTACGTGCAGGACAGCAATCAGCCCCAGCATTTT	CASSYVQDSNQPQHF
once	TRBV11-3	-	TRBJ2-1	TGTGCCAGCAGCTTGTACAGTGACAATGAGCAGTTCTTC	CASSLYSDNEQFF
-	TRBV29-1	-	TRBJ2-7	TGCAGCGTTGTTCCTACAGGTTCCTACGAGCAGTACTTC	CSVVPTGSYEQYF
-	TRBV19	TRBD2	TRBJ2-3	TGTGCCAGTGGGACTAGCGGGGAAACGCAGTATTTT	CASGTSGETQYF
-	TRBV2	-	TRBJ1-5	TGTGCCAGCAGTGAAGGGGAGAGGCCTGGAGGCAATCAGCCCCAGCATTTT	CASSEGERPGGNQPQHF
-	TRBV2	TRBD1	TRBJ1-5	TGTGCCAGTACCGGGACAGGAGGTTATAGCAATCAGCCCCAGCATTTT	CASTGTGGYSNQPQHF
few	TRBV9	TRBD1	TRBJ2-2	TGTGCCAGCAGCGACCCTGACAGGGGGTACACCGGGGAGCTGTTTTTT	CASSDPDRGYTGELFF
-	TRBV27	TRBD2	TRBJ2-1	TGTGCCAGCAGTTTAGGGCTAGCGGGAGTAAATGAGCAGTTCTTC	CASSLGLAGVNEQFF
-	TRBV19	-	TRBJ2-2	TGTGCCAGTAGAACCGGGCCTACTAACACCGGGGAGCTGTTTTTT	CASRTGPTNTGELFF
few	TRBV6-5	TRBD2	TRBJ2-7	TGTGCCAGCAGTCGCGGGAGGCTTTCCGCCTACGAGCAGTACTTC	CASSRGRLSAYEQYF
-	TRBV5-1	-	TRBJ1-2	TGCGCCAGCAGCTTGGTGCAGGGTGTTGGCTACACCTTC	CASSLVQGVGYTF
-	TRBV12-5	-	TRBJ2-2	TGTGCTAGTGGTTTGGACAGACTTGGAAACACCGGGGAGCTGTTTTTT	CASGLDRLGNTGELFF
-	TRBV5-6	-	TRBJ2-7	TGTGCCAGCAGCTTGGAAAGGGTACCAGGCTCCTACGAGCAGTACTTC	CASSLERVPGSYEQYF
-	TRBV18	TRBD1	TRBJ2-3	TGTGCCAGCTCACCAAGAGGGACAGGCACAGATACGCAGTATTTT	CASSPRGTGTDTQYF
-	TRBV5-1	TRBD1	TRBJ1-4	TGCGCCAGCAGCGTACTACAGGGGGCTAATGAAAAACTGTTTTTT	CASSVLQGANEKLFF
-	TRBV2	TRBD2	TRBJ2-1	TGTGCCAGCAGTGCCGGGACTAGCGGGCTCAATGAGCAGTTCTTC	CASSAGTSGLNEQFF
-	TRBV5-1	-	TRBJ2-3	TGCGCCAGCAGCCGCCGGCCGGACTCAGTTAGGGCAGATACGCAGTATTTT	CASSRRPDSVRADTQYF
-	TRBV6-1	-	TRBJ1-1	TGTGCCAGCAGTTTTACGACTGAAGCTTTCTTT	CASSFTTEAFF